This is a list of T cell receptor beta chains from one sample in a study of radiotherapy plus CTLA-4 blockade in lung cancer. The table came from immunoSEQ multiplex PCR; TCRdb's copy has only in-frame clones and leaves some out. Here the sample spans about 31,000 clones, 70% to 80% being singletons. Sequencing was performed on peripheral blood, taken from a patient treated with radiotherapy plus ipilimumab. Every receptor here comes from a human donor with non-small cell lung cancer who had stable disease on radiotherapy plus ipilimumab. Both conserved end residues are part of each CDR3. The D gene is left open where the match is weak. Expanded clones are given a class, and other clones once, few, many or no size at all.

D	J	V	size	DNA	CDR3
-	TRBJ2-3	TRBV12-5	-	TGTGCTAGTGGAATGGGTTCTCCTAGCACAGATACGCAGTATTTT	CASGMGSPSTDTQYF
TRBD1	TRBJ1-1	TRBV28	once	TGTGCCAGCAGTGAGCGACAGGGGGGGAACACTGAAGCTTTCTTT	CASSERQGGNTEAFF
-	TRBJ2-1	TRBV6-6	-	TGTGCCAGCAGTTACTCGAACAATGAGCAGTTCTTC	CASSYSNNEQFF
-	TRBJ1-2	TRBV12-5	-	TGTGCTAGTGGTTTGGGAATGACTATGACCTCTAACTATGGCTACACCTTC	CASGLGMTMTSNYGYTF
TRBD1	TRBJ2-1	TRBV7-6	-	TGTGCCAGCAGCTTAGTTTCGGGACAGGGAACCAATGAGCAGTTCTTC	CASSLVSGQGTNEQFF
TRBD1	TRBJ1-1	TRBV6-1	-	TGTGCCAGCAGCCAGGACAGGGTAAAACCTGAAGCTTTCTTT	CASSQDRVKPEAFF
TRBD1	TRBJ2-7	TRBV7-2	-	TGTGCCAGCAGACCTGGGACAGGGTTCGAGCAGTACTTC	CASRPGTGFEQYF
-	TRBJ1-2	TRBV7-9	-	TGTGCCAGCAGCACTGGAGGACTCTCTCTGCAGTCCTATGGCTACACCTTC	CASSTGGLSLQSYGYTF
-	TRBJ2-2	TRBV18	-	TGTGCCAGCTCACCACTTGAGAACACCGGGGAGCTGTTTTTT	CASSPLENTGELFF
-	TRBJ1-5	TRBV7-2	-	TGTGCCAGCAGCATCGACAGGCAGAGGCCCCAGCATTTT	CASSIDRQRPQHF
TRBD2	TRBJ2-5	TRBV18	-	TGTGCCAGCTCACCTCTAGCGGGGGGCCTAGAGACCCAGTACTTC	CASSPLAGGLETQYF
TRBD1	TRBJ2-7	TRBV7-9	-	TGTGCCAGCAGCCCCGGACAGGGAGCCTACGAGCAGTACTTC	CASSPGQGAYEQYF
TRBD1	TRBJ2-5	TRBV9	-	TGTGCCAGCAGCGTAGGAGGGACAGTAGAGACCCAGTACTTC	CASSVGGTVETQYF
TRBD1	TRBJ1-1	TRBV6-6	once	TGTGCCAGCAGTTACTGGGACAGGGGAGGCACTGAAGCCTTCTTT	CASSYWDRGGTEAFF
-	TRBJ1-4	TRBV7-2	-	TGTGCCAGCAGCCTCAAGACAGGTGCTAATGAAAAACTGTTTTTT	CASSLKTGANEKLFF
-	TRBJ1-3	TRBV5-5	once	TGTGCCAGCAGCTTGACAGGCTCTGGAAACACCATATATTTT	CASSLTGSGNTIYF
TRBD1	TRBJ1-3	TRBV6-4	-	TGTGCCAGCAGTCGACAGGGTTCAGGAAACACCATATATTTT	CASSRQGSGNTIYF
TRBD1	TRBJ1-4	TRBV5-4	-	TGTGCCAGCAGCGCCGGGACAGAAAAGAGAGAAAAACTGTTTTTT	CASSAGTEKREKLFF
-	TRBJ1-6	TRBV6-5	-	TGTGCCAGCAGTTACTATAGGGAAGTTAATTCACCCCTCCACTTT	CASSYYREVNSPLHF
TRBD2	TRBJ2-4	TRBV7-6	-	TGTGCCAGCAGCCCCCTGCTAGCGGGTCTAGCCAAAAACATTCAGTACTTC	CASSPLLAGLAKNIQYF
-	TRBJ2-6	TRBV6-1	-	TGTGCCAGCACTACCCCCTCTGGGGCCAACGTCCTGACTTTC	CASTTPSGANVLTF
TRBD1	TRBJ1-2	TRBV2	-	TGTGCCAGCAGGAAGGAGACAGGGGGTAACTATGGCTACACCTTC	CASRKETGGNYGYTF
TRBD1	TRBJ1-2	TRBV19	few	TGTGCCAGTACCGGGACAGCAATTAACTATGGCTACACCTTC	CASTGTAINYGYTF
-	TRBJ1-1	TRBV4-3	-	TGCGCCAGCAGCCACTTACAGGGATCGAACACTGAAGCTTTCTTT	CASSHLQGSNTEAFF
-	TRBJ2-5	TRBV30	-	TGTGCCTGGGGACGGGCTAGCGTTCAAGAGACCCAGTACTTC	CAWGRASVQETQYF
-	TRBJ2-5	TRBV7-2	-	TGTGCCAGCAGCTTGGGGGGGGCCCAAGAGACCCAGTACTTC	CASSLGGAQETQYF
-	TRBJ2-1	TRBV11-2	-	TGTGCCAGCAGGAATTACCTAGGGGGGTCTTACAATGAGCAGTTCTTC	CASRNYLGGSYNEQFF
-	TRBJ2-1	TRBV18	-	TGTGCCAGCTCACCACCGGTTAGCTCCTACAATGAGCAGTTCTTC	CASSPPVSSYNEQFF
TRBD1	TRBJ1-1	TRBV18	-	TGTGCCAGCTCTCGCGACAGGGATGTTGCGAACACTGAAGCTTTCTTT	CASSRDRDVANTEAFF
-	TRBJ1-1	TRBV25-1	-	TGTGCCAGCAGTGCTACAGATTACATAAACACTGAAGCTTTCTTT	CASSATDYINTEAFF
-	TRBJ2-4	TRBV19	-	TGTGCCAGTAGCCCCCGGCCCCCGGGCGACGGCATTCAGTACTTC	CASSPRPPGDGIQYF
-	TRBJ1-1	TRBV5-6	-	TGTGCCAGCAGCTTGAAGAGGGAAACTGAAGCTTTCTTT	CASSLKRETEAFF
-	TRBJ1-1	TRBV5-4	-	TGTGCCAGCAGCTTGGAATTTGGGGGAAACCTAGTGAACACTGAAGCTTTCTTT	CASSLEFGGNLVNTEAFF
TRBD1	TRBJ1-3	TRBV7-2	once	TGTGCCAGCAGCACAGGACAGGGACGGAACACCATATATTTT	CASSTGQGRNTIYF
TRBD1	TRBJ2-4	TRBV5-5	-	TGTGCCAGCAGCTTGAGTCAGGGGGTAGCCAAAAACATTCAGTACTTC	CASSLSQGVAKNIQYF
TRBD1	TRBJ1-5	TRBV2	-	TGTGCCAGCAGTGACTCCGGGACAGGGAGCAATCAGCCCCAGCATTTT	CASSDSGTGSNQPQHF
TRBD1	TRBJ1-1	TRBV27	-	TGTGCCAGCAGAGCCGGGACAGACGTTGAAGCTTTCTTT	CASRAGTDVEAFF
-	TRBJ1-1	TRBV9	-	TGTGCCAGCAGCCCCCGGGCAGTAACAACTGAAGCTTTCTTT	CASSPRAVTTEAFF
TRBD1	TRBJ2-3	TRBV11-3	-	TGTGCCAGCAGCCCAGGACAGGGGGGCACAGATACGCAGTATTTT	CASSPGQGGTDTQYF
TRBD2	TRBJ2-1	TRBV28	-	TGTGCCAGCAGCCGGGGACTAGCGGGCAATGAGCAGTTCTTC	CASSRGLAGNEQFF
-	TRBJ1-5	TRBV6-5	-	TGTGCCAGCAGTGTCGCGCCGGGGGGTAATCAGCCCCAGCATTTT	CASSVAPGGNQPQHF
TRBD1	TRBJ2-6	TRBV10-3	-	TGTGCCATACCACAGGGGGCGCGGGAAGGGGCCAACGTCCTGACTTTC	CAIPQGAREGANVLTF